This TCR beta chain was sequenced in a study of cytomegalovirus exposure and HLA in healthy donors. Background on the study: Ancestry clustering placed roughly four fifths of over 300 genotyped donors in the Caucasian-associated cluster. Study results and limitations: A later analysis reportedly identified an Asian-associated ancestry cluster as carrying fewer N-insertions than the approximately 670-donor mean. Sequencing artifact likely explains a cluster of highly shared sequence variants.

This clone showed up just a few times. Its antigen is as yet unknown. PCR primers comprised 60 Vbeta and 13 Jbeta primers. Here immunoSEQ multiplex PCR was the method, and the copy in TCRdb shows in-frame clones only, minus some. The data contain more than 120,000 clones, 82% of them singletons. The V gene end was trimmed by 5 bases and the J gene end by 6 bases; junction bases not matched to a gene: 5. The CDR3 length is 14 residues. In germline, CDR1 is SGHDT, CDR2 YYEEEE. V usage is TRBV5-6 and J usage is TRBJ1-4; 9 nucleotides line up with TRBD1. The sequence derives from a male donor in good health and CMV-seronegative. Sequencing was done on a sample of PBMCs. CDR3 nucleotide sequence: TGTGCCAGCAGTCGGACAGGGGATTATGAAAAACTGTTTTTT. Protein: CASSRTGDYEKLFF.